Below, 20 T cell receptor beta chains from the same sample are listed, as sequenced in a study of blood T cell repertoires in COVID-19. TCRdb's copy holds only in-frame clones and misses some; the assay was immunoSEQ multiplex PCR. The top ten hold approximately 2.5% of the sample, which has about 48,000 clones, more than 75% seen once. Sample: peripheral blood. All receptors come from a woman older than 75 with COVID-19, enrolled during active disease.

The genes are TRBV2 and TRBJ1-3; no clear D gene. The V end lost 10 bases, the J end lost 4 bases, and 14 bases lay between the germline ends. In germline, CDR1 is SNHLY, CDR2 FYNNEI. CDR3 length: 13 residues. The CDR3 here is CANSRHAGNTIYF. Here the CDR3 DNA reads TGTGCCAACTCGCGACATGCCGGAAACACCATATATTTT. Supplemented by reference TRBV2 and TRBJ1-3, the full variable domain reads EPEVTQTPSHQVTQMGQEVILRCVPISNHLYFYWYRQILGQKVEFLVSFYNNEISEKSEIFDDQFSVERPDGSNFTLKIRSTKLEDSAMYFCANSRHAGNTIYFGEGSWLTVV.

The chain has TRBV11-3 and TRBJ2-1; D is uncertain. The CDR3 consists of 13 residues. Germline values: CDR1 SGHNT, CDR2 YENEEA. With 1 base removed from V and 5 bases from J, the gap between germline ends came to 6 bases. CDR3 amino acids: CASSLVADNEQFF. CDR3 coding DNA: TGTGCCAGCAGCTTAGTCGCGGACAATGAGCAGTTCTTC.

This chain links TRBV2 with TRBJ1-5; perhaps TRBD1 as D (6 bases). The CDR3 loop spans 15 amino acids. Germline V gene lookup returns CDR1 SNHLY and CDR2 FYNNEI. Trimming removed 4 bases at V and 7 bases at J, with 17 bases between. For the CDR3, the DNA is TGTGCCAGCAGTGGGAACAGGGCGAAGAGGCAGCCCCAGCATTTT. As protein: CASSGNRAKRQPQHF.

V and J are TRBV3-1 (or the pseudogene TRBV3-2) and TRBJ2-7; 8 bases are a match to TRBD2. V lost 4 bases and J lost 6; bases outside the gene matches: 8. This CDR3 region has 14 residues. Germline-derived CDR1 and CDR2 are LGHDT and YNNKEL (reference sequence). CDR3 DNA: TGTGCCAGCAGCCTCCCCGGGACTAGGAGCGAGCAGTACTTC. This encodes CASSLPGTRSEQYF.

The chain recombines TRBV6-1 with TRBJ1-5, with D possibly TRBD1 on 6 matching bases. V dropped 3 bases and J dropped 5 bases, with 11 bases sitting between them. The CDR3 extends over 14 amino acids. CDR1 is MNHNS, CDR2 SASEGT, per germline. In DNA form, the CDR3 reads TGTGCCAGCAGTGAGCAGGGGTGGTATCAGCCCCAGCATTTT. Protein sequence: CASSEQGWYQPQHF.

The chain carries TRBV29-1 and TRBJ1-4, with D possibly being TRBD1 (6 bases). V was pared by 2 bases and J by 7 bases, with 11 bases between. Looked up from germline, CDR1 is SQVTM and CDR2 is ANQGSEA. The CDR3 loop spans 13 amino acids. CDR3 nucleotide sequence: TGCAGCGTTGAAACAGGGTGGGGTGAAAAACTGTTTTTT. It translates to CSVETGWGEKLFF.

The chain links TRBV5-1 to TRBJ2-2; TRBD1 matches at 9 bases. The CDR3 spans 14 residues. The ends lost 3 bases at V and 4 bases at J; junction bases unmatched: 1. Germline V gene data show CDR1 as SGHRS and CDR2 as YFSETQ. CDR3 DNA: TGCGCCAGCAGCTGGGGACAGGGCACCGGGGAGCTGTTTTTT. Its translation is CASSWGQGTGELFF.

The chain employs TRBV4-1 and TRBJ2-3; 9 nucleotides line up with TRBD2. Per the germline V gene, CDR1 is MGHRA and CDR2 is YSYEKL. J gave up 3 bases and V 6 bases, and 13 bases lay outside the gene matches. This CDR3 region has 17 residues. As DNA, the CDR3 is TGCGCCAGCAGTCCCCAACGCGGGGGGGCCTTTACAGATACGCAGTATTTT. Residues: CASSPQRGGAFTDTQYF.

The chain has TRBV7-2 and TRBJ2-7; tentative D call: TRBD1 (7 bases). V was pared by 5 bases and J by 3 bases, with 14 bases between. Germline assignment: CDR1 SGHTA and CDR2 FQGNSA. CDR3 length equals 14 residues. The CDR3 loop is CASSRRQGGYEQYF. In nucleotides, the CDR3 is TGTGCCAGCAGCCGCCGGCAGGGGGGCTACGAGCAGTACTTC.

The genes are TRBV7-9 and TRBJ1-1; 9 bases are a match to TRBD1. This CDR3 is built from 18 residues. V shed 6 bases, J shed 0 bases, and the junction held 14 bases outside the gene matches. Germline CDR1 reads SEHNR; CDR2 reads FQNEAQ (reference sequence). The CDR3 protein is CASRNTPGQGGMNTEAFF. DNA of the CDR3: TGTGCCAGCAGAAACACCCCGGGACAGGGTGGCATGAACACTGAAGCTTTCTTT.

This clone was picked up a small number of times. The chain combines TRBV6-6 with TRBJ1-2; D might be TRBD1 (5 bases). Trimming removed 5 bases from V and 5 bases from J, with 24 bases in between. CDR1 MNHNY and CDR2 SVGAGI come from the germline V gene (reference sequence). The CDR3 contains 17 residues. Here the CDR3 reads CASSRVLGGKSEYGYTF. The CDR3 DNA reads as TGTGCCAGCAGTCGTGTCTTGGGGGGTAAATCGGAGTATGGCTACACCTTC.

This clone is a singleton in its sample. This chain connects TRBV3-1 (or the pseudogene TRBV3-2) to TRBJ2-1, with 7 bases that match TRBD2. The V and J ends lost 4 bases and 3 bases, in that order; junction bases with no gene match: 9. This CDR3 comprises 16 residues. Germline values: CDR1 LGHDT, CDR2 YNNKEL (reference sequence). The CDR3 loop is CASSPPPSGDYNEQFF. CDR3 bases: TGTGCCAGCAGCCCCCCTCCGAGCGGGGACTACAATGAGCAGTTCTTC.

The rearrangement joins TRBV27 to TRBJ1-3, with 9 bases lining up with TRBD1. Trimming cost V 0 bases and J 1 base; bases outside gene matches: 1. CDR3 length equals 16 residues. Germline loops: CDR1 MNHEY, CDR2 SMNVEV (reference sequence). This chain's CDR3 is CASSLSGTGSGNTIYF. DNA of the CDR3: TGTGCCAGCAGTTTATCCGGGACAGGGTCTGGAAACACCATATATTTT.

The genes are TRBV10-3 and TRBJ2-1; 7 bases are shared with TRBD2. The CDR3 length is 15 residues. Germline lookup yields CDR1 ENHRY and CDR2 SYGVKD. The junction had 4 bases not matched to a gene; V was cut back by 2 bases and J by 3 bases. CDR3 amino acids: CAISELAGDYNEQFF. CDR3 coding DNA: TGTGCCATCAGTGAGCTGGCGGGAGACTACAATGAGCAGTTCTTC.

In DNA form, the CDR3 reads TGTGCCAGCAGTTACTCGGACGGACTAAATTCACCCCTCCACTTT. Translation gives CASSYSDGLNSPLHF. This chain links TRBV6-5 with TRBJ1-6; the D is unclear. CDR1 and CDR2 from the germline V gene are MNHEY and SVGAGI. The CDR3 length is 15 residues. V was pared by 0 bases and J by 7 bases, with 10 bases between.

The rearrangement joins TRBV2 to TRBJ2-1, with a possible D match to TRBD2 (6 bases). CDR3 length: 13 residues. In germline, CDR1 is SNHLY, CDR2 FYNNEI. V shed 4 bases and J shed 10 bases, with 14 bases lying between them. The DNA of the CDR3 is TGTGCCAGCAGTGGATCCCCCGCGGGGGAGCAGTTCTTC. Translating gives CASSGSPAGEQFF.

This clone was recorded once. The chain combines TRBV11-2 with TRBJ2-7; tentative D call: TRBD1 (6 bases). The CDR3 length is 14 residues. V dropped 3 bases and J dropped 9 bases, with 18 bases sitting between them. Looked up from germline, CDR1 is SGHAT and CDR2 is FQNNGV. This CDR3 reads CASSFGTLGTSQYF. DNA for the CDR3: TGTGCCAGCAGCTTCGGGACACTTGGTACTTCGCAGTACTTC.

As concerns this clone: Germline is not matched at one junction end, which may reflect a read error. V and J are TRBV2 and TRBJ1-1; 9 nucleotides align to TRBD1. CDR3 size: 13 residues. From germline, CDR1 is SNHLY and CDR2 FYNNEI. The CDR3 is CAGRGQGLAEAFF. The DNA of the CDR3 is TGTGCCGGCAGGGGACAGGGTCTCGCTGAAGCTTTCTTT.

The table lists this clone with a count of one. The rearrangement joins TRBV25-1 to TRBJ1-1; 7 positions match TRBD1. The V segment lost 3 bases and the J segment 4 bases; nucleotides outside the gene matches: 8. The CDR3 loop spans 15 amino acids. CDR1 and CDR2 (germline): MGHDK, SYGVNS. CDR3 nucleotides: TGTGCCAGCAGTGACCTAGGGGGCAAGGGCACTGAAGCTTTCTTT. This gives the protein CASSDLGGKGTEAFF.

CDR3 protein: CASSKTSAPPNEQYF. For the CDR3, the DNA is TGCGCCAGCAGCAAAACTAGCGCCCCCCCCAACGAGCAGTACTTC. This chain joins TRBV5-1 and TRBJ2-7, with 7 bases identical to TRBD2. The CDR3 consists of 15 residues. The V gene end was trimmed by 4 bases and the J gene end by 5 bases; junction bases not matched to a gene: 12. The germline CDR1 and CDR2 sequences are SGHRS and YFSETQ.